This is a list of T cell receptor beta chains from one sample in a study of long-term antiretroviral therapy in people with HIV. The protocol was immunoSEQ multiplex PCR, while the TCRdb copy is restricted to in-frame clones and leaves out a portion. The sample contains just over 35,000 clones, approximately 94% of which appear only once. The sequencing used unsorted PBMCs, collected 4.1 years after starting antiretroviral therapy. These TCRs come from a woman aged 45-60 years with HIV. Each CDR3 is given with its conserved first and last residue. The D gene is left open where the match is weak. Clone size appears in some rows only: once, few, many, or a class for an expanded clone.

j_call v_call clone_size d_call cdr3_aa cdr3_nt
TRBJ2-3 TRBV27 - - CASSSSGPRNTQYF TGTGCCAGCAGTTCTTCTGGCCCTCGGAATACGCAGTATTTT
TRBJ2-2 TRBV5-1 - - CASSLEGSTGELFF TGCGCCAGCAGCTTGGAGGGGAGCACCGGGGAGCTGTTTTTT
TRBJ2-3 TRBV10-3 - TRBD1 CAINTAGTENTDTQYF TGTGCCATCAATACTGCCGGGACAGAAAACACAGATACGCAGTATTTT
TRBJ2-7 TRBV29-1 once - CSVVLSYEQYF TGCAGCGTTGTGCTCAGCTACGAGCAGTACTTC
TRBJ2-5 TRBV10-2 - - CASSEWGDVETQYF TGCGCCAGCAGTGAGTGGGGTGACGTAGAGACCCAGTACTTC
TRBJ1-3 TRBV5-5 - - CASSPDVSSGNTIYF TGTGCCAGCAGCCCAGACGTCAGCTCTGGAAACACCATATATTTT
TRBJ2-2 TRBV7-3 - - CASSPDRTNTGELFF TGTGCCAGCAGCCCGGACAGAACGAACACCGGGGAGCTGTTTTTT
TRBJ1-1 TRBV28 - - CASSPLQVWEVYTEAFF TGTGCCAGCAGCCCCCTACAGGTATGGGAGGTGTACACTGAAGCTTTCTTT
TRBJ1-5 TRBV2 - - CASSRESNQPQHF TGTGCCAGCAGCCGGGAGAGCAATCAGCCCCAGCATTTT
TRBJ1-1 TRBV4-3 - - CASSQDRVGTEAFF TGCGCCAGCAGCCAAGATAGGGTGGGGACTGAAGCTTTCTTT
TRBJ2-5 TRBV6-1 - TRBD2 CASSRGLAQETQYF TGTGCCAGCAGTCGGGGACTAGCGCAAGAGACCCAGTACTTC